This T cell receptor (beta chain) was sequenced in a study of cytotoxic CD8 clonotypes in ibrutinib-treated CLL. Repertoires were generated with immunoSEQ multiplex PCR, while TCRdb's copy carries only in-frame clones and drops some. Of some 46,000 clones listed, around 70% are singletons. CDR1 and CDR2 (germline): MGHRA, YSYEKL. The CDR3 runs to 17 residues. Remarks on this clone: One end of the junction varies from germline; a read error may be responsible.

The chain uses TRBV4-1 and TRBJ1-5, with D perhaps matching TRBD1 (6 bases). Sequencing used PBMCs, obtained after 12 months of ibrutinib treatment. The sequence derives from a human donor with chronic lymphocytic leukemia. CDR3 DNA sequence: TGCGCCAGCAGTCAAGGGCTAGGGGGGGCAGGGTATCAGCCCCAGCATTTT. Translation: CASSQGLGGAGYQPQHF.